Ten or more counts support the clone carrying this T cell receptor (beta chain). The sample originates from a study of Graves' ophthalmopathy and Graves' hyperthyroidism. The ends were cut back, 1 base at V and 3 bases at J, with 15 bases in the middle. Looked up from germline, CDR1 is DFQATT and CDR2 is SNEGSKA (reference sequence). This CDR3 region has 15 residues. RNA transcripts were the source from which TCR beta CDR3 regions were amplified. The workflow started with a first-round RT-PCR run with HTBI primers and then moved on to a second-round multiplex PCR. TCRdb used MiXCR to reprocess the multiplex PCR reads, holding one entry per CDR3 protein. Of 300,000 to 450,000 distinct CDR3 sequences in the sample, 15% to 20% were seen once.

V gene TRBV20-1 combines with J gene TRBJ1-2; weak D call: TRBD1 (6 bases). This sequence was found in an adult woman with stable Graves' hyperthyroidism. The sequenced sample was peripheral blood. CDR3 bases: TGCAGTGCTAGAGCTTCCTCCGGGACACACTATGGCTACACCTTC. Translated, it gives CSARASSGTHYGYTF.